This T cell receptor (beta chain) was retrieved from a study of blood T cell repertoires in COVID-19 (TCRdb year 2020). Background on the whole study: The collaborator samples originated in the United States, Italy and Spain and spanned the acute and convalescent phases of COVID-19. The prospective study material was composed of cDNA or gDNA derived from T cells, B-cell-depleted T cells, or PBMCs. Samples were obtained from the ongoing ImmuneRACE study (first 160 participants) and from about 1,300 subjects provided by 6 global collaborators. A freely available public database, intended as a resource for researchers studying the immune response to SARS-CoV-2, is where the repertoires were released. Sample metadata almost always included a de-identified subject ID, COVID-19 status, age in years and sex. Deeply sampled blood TCRbeta repertoires from subjects exposed to, actively infected with, or recovered from COVID-19 were included in the dataset. Where HLA class I and class II types were available, the types were taken from metadata supplied by the sample provider, not from assay-based typing. The paper as a whole reports these results and caveats: How much clinical and demographic metadata was included differed by source and by participant, and the metadata was provided uncurated.

The immunoSEQ Assay, a bias-controlled multiplex PCR, was used to amplify TCRbeta CDR3 regions from genomic DNA. Per the original workflow: The number of nucleated cells in each sample was estimated from the amplification of reference gene primers within the assay. To quantify the absolute abundance of each unique TCRbeta CDR3 rearrangement, sequence reads were collapsed and filtered. For each sample, productive Simpson clonality was calculated as the square root of Simpson's diversity index across productive rearrangements. TCRdb provides this immuneACCESS table in a form limited to in-frame rearrangements. Some clones are lacking; in checked studies, under half of them reflect an unresolved V gene, and why the rest are absent is not known. D and trimming were read from the DNA, whereas the V and J calls and clone size are those reported in that table. Within this sample are 170,000 or so clones, with 88% of them counted one time only. Clones ranked in the top ten supply approximately 9.4% of the sample.

CDR1 and CDR2, looked up from the germline V gene, are SNHLY and FYNNEI. Inclusive of the bounding cysteine and phenylalanine, the CDR3 is 14 residues long. Only the CDR3 region is kept as DNA, spanning 42 bases read in frame from base 1. Between the V and J ends, shortened by 8 bases and 0 bases respectively, the junction contains 13 bases. Participants in the prospective study were enrolled through a virtual design, were aged about 18 to 90 years, and lived in roughly 24 United States geographic areas. In the prospective study, cohorts were assigned on the basis of participant-reported clinical history obtained from a screening survey and a study questionnaire. Recovered participants in ImmuneRACE Cohort 3 were defined as having two consecutive negative NP/OP PCR tests, clearance from a healthcare professional, or resolution of symptoms. Mobile phlebotomists in the prospective study collected whole blood, serum and a nasopharyngeal or oropharyngeal swab from every participant. Prospective study participants could optionally give additional blood draws and questionnaires over an approximately 2-month period. Before DNA extraction, blood samples from the prospective study were shipped at room temperature or frozen.

Details on this clone: This receptor's antigen is unknown. Per-base quality was not reported, and no clone a single base away is much larger than it.

Specimen: PBMCs or T cells enriched from blood (not recorded which). The source of this sequence is a woman between 18 and 30 years old who had recovered from COVID-19. The sequence is built from TRBV2 and TRBJ1-1, with no confident D gene call. The DNA sequence is as follows: TGTGCCAGCTCAGTGGAACAGATGAACACTGAAGCTTTCTTT. This codes for CASSVEQMNTEAFF.